The 10 T cell receptor beta chains given below trace back to one sample, sequenced in a study of blood T cell repertoires in COVID-19. Clones were sequenced by immunoSEQ multiplex PCR, and TCRdb holds only the in-frame ones, with some missing. The sample consists of about 130,000 clones, approximately 81% of them appearing once. Material for sequencing was peripheral blood. These receptors were obtained from a man older than 75 with COVID-19, enrolled during active disease.

The chain joins TRBV4-3 to TRBJ2-3; tentative D call: TRBD2 (5 bases). The germline gives CDR1 LGHNA, CDR2 YSLEER. Trimming took off 4 bases at V and 5 bases at J, with 13 bases between the two ends. This CDR3 is built from 14 residues. In nucleotides, the CDR3 is TGCGCCAGCAGCCCCAGAGCTGCGGGAGATACGCAGTATTTT. Its translation is CASSPRAAGDTQYF.

This sequence joins TRBV2 and TRBJ1-2; D uncertain. V shed 6 bases and J shed 8 bases, with 7 bases lying between them. Germline V gene data show CDR1 as SNHLY and CDR2 as FYNNEI. The CDR3 covers 10 residues. CDR3 protein: CASSRGGYTF. The CDR3 DNA follows: TGTGCCAGCAGCAGAGGGGGCTACACCTTC.

The chain links TRBV4-3 to TRBJ1-1; D is uncertain. CDR3 length equals 13 residues. Germline assignment: CDR1 LGHNA and CDR2 YSLEER. V lost 5 bases to trimming and J lost 0 bases, with 7 bases between them. The DNA for the CDR3 is TGCGCCAGCAGCTGGAGCGTGAACACTGAAGCTTTCTTT. This sequence encodes CASSWSVNTEAFF.

The chain combines TRBV6-5 with TRBJ2-1, with 8 bases identical to TRBD2. Trimming removed 10 bases from V and 7 bases from J; junction bases left unmatched: 9. CDR1 and CDR2 (germline): MNHEY, SVGAGI. The CDR3 has 13 residues. The CDR3 is CATRREGRNEQFF. The CDR3 region has the DNA TGTGCCACCCGCCGGGAGGGCCGGAATGAGCAGTTCTTC.

CDR3 sequence: CASSLALETQYF. CDR3 bases: TGTGCCAGCAGCCTAGCCCTAGAGACCCAGTACTTC. The genes are TRBV27 and TRBJ2-5; maybe TRBD2 (5 bases). In germline, CDR1 is MNHEY, CDR2 SMNVEV (reference sequence). Trimming stripped 6 bases from V and 4 bases from J, with 9 bases between. The CDR3 loop spans 12 amino acids.

This chain links TRBV28 with TRBJ2-2; a weak D match, TRBD1 (6 bases). Germline V CDR1 and CDR2: MDHEN, SYDVKM. The CDR3 runs to 15 residues. With 5 bases removed from V and 5 bases from J, the gap between germline ends came to 15 bases. Here the CDR3 reads CASSPPGTRTGELFF. The CDR3 DNA follows: TGTGCCAGCAGTCCCCCCGGGACAAGGACCGGGGAGCTGTTTTTT.

The rearrangement links TRBV28 to TRBJ1-5; 8 bases align to TRBD1. Germline V gene lookup returns CDR1 MDHEN and CDR2 SYDVKM. CDR3 length: 16 residues. V lost 5 bases and J lost 4; bases outside the gene matches: 10. CDR3 bases: TGTGCCAGCAGTACCCCAGGACAGGGTCGGAATCAGCCCCAGCATTTT. This codes for CASSTPGQGRNQPQHF. Full variable domain (remainder filled in from reference TRBV28 and TRBJ1-5): DVKVTQSSRYLVKRTGEKVFLECVQDMDHENMFWYRQDPGLGLRLIYFSYDVKMKEKGDIPEGYSVSREKKERFSLILESASTNQTSMYLCASSTPGQGRNQPQHFGDGTRLSIL.

The chain employs TRBV6-5 and TRBJ2-1; 9 positions agree with TRBD2. Trimming cost V 5 bases and J 0 bases; bases outside gene matches: 2. The CDR3 covers 15 residues. Germline assignment: CDR1 MNHEY and CDR2 SVGAGI. The CDR3 region is CASSPAGGSYNEQFF. CDR3 DNA sequence: TGTGCCAGCAGTCCAGCGGGAGGCTCCTACAATGAGCAGTTCTTC.

The V call is TRBV3-1 (or the pseudogene TRBV3-2), the J call TRBJ1-5; 9 bases match TRBD1. CDR3 length equals 18 residues. From germline, CDR1 is LGHDT and CDR2 YNNKEL (reference sequence). Trimming at V came to 4 bases and at J to 0 bases, leaving 10 bases not matched to a gene. The CDR3 region is CASSLGQGKGYSNQPQHF. The CDR3, as DNA: TGTGCCAGCAGCCTAGGACAGGGGAAAGGGTATAGCAATCAGCCCCAGCATTTT.

The chain is built from TRBV28 and TRBJ2-1; TRBD2 aligns across 11 bases. The germline V gene encodes CDR1 MDHEN and CDR2 SYDVKM. Germline trimming cut 6 bases from V and 6 bases from J; bases unmatched to any gene: 7. The CDR3 extends over 15 amino acids. The CDR3 DNA reads as TGTGCCAGCAGGGTTGGCCTAGCGGGAGGCAATGAGCAGTTCTTC. It codes for CASRVGLAGGNEQFF. Supplemented by reference TRBV28 and TRBJ2-1, the full variable domain reads DVKVTQSSRYLVKRTGEKVFLECVQDMDHENMFWYRQDPGLGLRLIYFSYDVKMKEKGDIPEGYSVSREKKERFSLILESASTNQTSMYLCASRVGLAGGNEQFFGPGTRLTVL.